Below are 22 T cell receptor beta chains sequenced from a single sample in a study of cytomegalovirus exposure and HLA in healthy donors. Use of 60 Vbeta and 13 Jbeta primers characterized the PCR. The protocol was immunoSEQ multiplex PCR, while the TCRdb copy is restricted to in-frame clones and leaves out a portion. Altogether about 130,000 clones are present, roughly 70% being singletons, with the ten largest covering approximately 7%. Sample: PBMCs. These receptors were taken from a man aged 35-49 years in good health and CMV-seropositive.

Details on this clone: The junction and the germline gene differ at one end; a read error may be behind it. The chain recombines TRBV5-1 with TRBJ2-6, with D possibly TRBD2 on 5 matching bases. Germline V gene data show CDR1 as SGHRS and CDR2 as YFSETQ. The CDR3 extends over 15 amino acids. CDR3: CVSSPEGFGANVLTF. CDR3 DNA sequence: TGCGTCAGCAGCCCCGAGGGATTCGGGGCCAACGTCCTGACTTTC. Full variable domain (rest looked up from reference TRBV5-1 and TRBJ2-6): KAGVTQTPRYLIKTRGQQVTLSCSPISGHRSVSWYQQTPGQGLQFLFEYFSETQRNKGNFPGRFSGRQFSNSRSEMNVSTLELGDSALYLCVSSPEGFGANVLTFGAGSRLTVL.

The chain uses TRBV27 and TRBJ2-2; 7 nucleotides match TRBD1. Germline trimming cut 1 base from V and 1 base from J; bases unmatched to any gene: 0. Germline V CDR1 and CDR2: MNHEY, SMNVEV (reference sequence). This CDR3 contains 15 residues. The CDR3 DNA is TGTGCCAGCAGTTTATGGGACAGGAACACCGGGGAGCTGTTTTTT. The encoded protein is CASSLWDRNTGELFF.

The J gene is TRBJ2-7, the V gene TRBV30; 9 bases map to TRBD2. With V trimmed by 2 bases and J by 2 bases, 13 bases remained unmatched. The CDR3 has 17 residues. CDR1 is GTSNPN and CDR2 is SVGIG in the germline V gene (reference sequence). The CDR3 nucleotides are TGTGCCTGGAGTCGAGGTAGGCCGACTAGCGGTCCCTACGAGCAGTACTTC. This sequence encodes CAWSRGRPTSGPYEQYF.

V gene TRBV2 combines with J gene TRBJ1-5; D remains unclear. The CDR3 length is 14 residues. The germline V and J ends were trimmed by 8 bases and 2 bases, with 13 bases remaining between them. CDR1 and CDR2 (germline): SNHLY, FYNNEI. The CDR3 nucleotides read TGTGCCAGCGGAGCACCGGGTGGCAATCAGCCCCAGCATTTT. It translates to CASGAPGGNQPQHF.

This clone has a single count. The CDR3 nucleotides are TGTGCCAGCAGCTCCCTTCCCCTTACTAGCGGCCACACAGATACGCAGTATTTT. This gives the protein CASSSLPLTSGHTDTQYF. This chain connects TRBV7-9 to TRBJ2-3; 8 nucleotides agree with TRBD2. The CDR3 runs 18 residues. Germline V gene lookup returns CDR1 SEHNR and CDR2 FQNEAQ (reference sequence). The V segment lost 4 bases and the J segment 2 bases; nucleotides outside the gene matches: 14.

This clone occurred once. The CDR3 nucleotides are TGTGCCAGCAGTCGAGACAGGGACACAGATACGCAGTATTTT. Its protein product is CASSRDRDTDTQYF. The rearrangement links TRBV5-6 to TRBJ2-3; 7 bases are a match to TRBD1. The ends lost 5 bases at V and 2 bases at J; junction bases unmatched: 5. The CDR3 runs 14 residues. CDR1 is SGHDT and CDR2 is YYEEEE in the germline V gene.

The rearrangement joins TRBV7-2 to TRBJ1-5, with TRBD1 matching over 8 bases. This CDR3 has 15 residues. J was trimmed by 8 bases and V by 1 base; bases with no gene match: 7. Germline CDR1 reads SGHTA; CDR2 reads FQGNSA. CDR3 protein: CASSLGGGQGEPQHF. Here the CDR3 DNA reads TGTGCCAGCAGCTTAGGGGGCGGACAGGGAGAGCCCCAGCATTTT.

The rearrangement uses TRBV4-1 and TRBJ1-1; 8 bases are shared with TRBD1. The CDR3 has 15 amino acids. The V gene end was trimmed by 4 bases and the J gene end by 1 base; junction bases not matched to a gene: 5. Germline CDR1 and CDR2: MGHRA and YSYEKL. The CDR3 region is CASSLSGTGNTEAFF. In DNA form, the CDR3 reads TGCGCCAGCAGCCTGTCCGGGACAGGGAACACTGAAGCTTTCTTT.

The V gene is TRBV19, the J gene TRBJ2-2; 11 bases map to TRBD1. Germline values: CDR1 LNHDA, CDR2 SQIVND (reference sequence). This CDR3 is 16 amino acids long. With 6 bases clipped from V and 5 bases from J, the junction kept 8 bases outside the gene matches. CDR3 region: CASRGGTGGRTGELFF. In nucleotides, the CDR3 is TGTGCCAGTAGGGGAGGGACAGGGGGAAGAACCGGGGAGCTGTTTTTT.

The V call is TRBV30, the J call TRBJ2-7; TRBD2 matches at 12 bases. V dropped 5 bases and J dropped 2; count of bases not matched to a gene: 1. Germline CDR1 is GTSNPN and CDR2 is SVGIG (reference sequence). The CDR3 runs to 13 residues. In DNA form, the CDR3 reads TGTGCCTGGGGACTAGCGGGGACCTACGAGCAGTACTTC. Its translation: CAWGLAGTYEQYF.

The CDR3 DNA follows: TGTGCCAGCTCACCACAAGGAGGGATTTCTGAAGCTTTCTTT. It translates to CASSPQGGISEAFF. V gene TRBV18 combines with J gene TRBJ1-1; D not resolved. This CDR3 is 14 amino acids long. V lost 1 base and J lost 6, with 12 bases in between. Per germline, CDR1 KGHSH and CDR2 LQKENI.

The CDR3: CASSLWVGSYEQYF. The DNA of the CDR3 is TGTGCCAGCAGCTTATGGGTCGGGTCCTACGAGCAGTACTTC. The genes are TRBV7-2 and TRBJ2-7; D gene uncertain. The germline V gene encodes CDR1 SGHTA and CDR2 FQGNSA. Deletions cut 2 bases from V and 1 base from J, with 9 bases between. This CDR3 is built from 14 residues. Looking up the rest from reference TRBV7-2 and TRBJ2-7 gives the full variable domain: GAGVSQSPSNKVTEKGKDVELRCDPISGHTALYWYRQSLGQGLEFLIYFQGNSAPDKSGLPSDRFSAERTGGSVSTLTIQRTQQEDSAVYLCASSLWVGSYEQYFGPGTRLTVT.

The chain joins TRBV28 to TRBJ2-4, with 7 bases aligning to TRBD1. The CDR3 sequence is 15 residues long. The germline CDR1 and CDR2 sequences are MDHEN and SYDVKM. Losses at the gene ends were 4 bases for V and 8 bases for J; bases not matched to a gene: 11. The CDR3 protein is CASSSNRGMEDIQYF. For the CDR3, the DNA is TGTGCCAGCAGTTCCAACAGGGGTATGGAGGACATTCAGTACTTC.

The rearrangement joins TRBV6-1 to TRBJ1-5; D gene uncertain. This CDR3 is built from 15 residues. Trimming cost V 4 bases and J 1 base, with 11 bases left between them. Germline-derived CDR1 and CDR2 are MNHNS and SASEGT. This CDR3 is CASSGTRVSNQPQHF. The CDR3 DNA sequence: TGTGCCAGCAGTGGGACGAGGGTGAGCAATCAGCCCCAGCATTTT.

J is TRBJ1-1 and V is TRBV7-9; tentative D call: TRBD1 (6 bases). V was clipped by 5 bases and J by 7 bases, with 23 bases between them. Germline CDR1 and CDR2: SEHNR and FQNEAQ (reference sequence). The CDR3 length is 16 residues. The CDR3 region has the DNA TGTGCCAGCAGCCCGCGACTCGAGGGGGGGCTTGGTGAAGCTTTCTTT. Translating it yields CASSPRLEGGLGEAFF.

This clone has only a few counts. V usage is TRBV30 and J usage is TRBJ2-4, with TRBD1 identical over 8 bases. Germline CDR1 is GTSNPN and CDR2 is SVGIG (reference sequence). V gave up 0 bases and J gave up 1 base; unmatched junction bases: 2. CDR3 length: 15 residues. The CDR3 protein is CAWSVQGVAKNIQYF. CDR3 DNA: TGTGCCTGGAGTGTACAGGGGGTGGCCAAAAACATTCAGTACTTC.

This clone was seen a few times. CDR3 in amino acids: CAINGDLPTDTQYF. CDR3 DNA: TGTGCCATCAACGGGGATCTCCCCACAGATACGCAGTATTTT. This chain links TRBV10-3 with TRBJ2-3, with a weak D call TRBD2 (5 bases). Trimming removed 7 bases at V and 2 bases at J, with 13 bases between. Per the germline V gene, CDR1 is ENHRY and CDR2 is SYGVKD. This CDR3 contains 14 residues.

The chain recombines TRBV29-1 with TRBJ1-4, with D uncertain. The CDR3 spans 12 residues. Germline values: CDR1 SQVTM, CDR2 ANQGSEA. Trimming pared 5 bases from V and 2 bases from J, leaving 6 bases between. The CDR3 loop is CSVLLTNEKLFF. CDR3 nucleotide sequence: TGCAGCGTTCTTCTGACTAATGAAAAACTGTTTTTT.

The chain recombines TRBV7-2 with TRBJ2-1; TRBD2 is a possible D gene (7 bases). Between the trimmed V and J ends, which lost 1 base and 6 bases, there was a span of 25 bases. The CDR3 is 19 residues long. Germline CDR1 is SGHTA and CDR2 is FQGNSA. CDR3 nucleotides: TGTGCCAGCAGCTTAGGGGGGGGCAGGCAAACACTAGGTCGCAATGAGCAGTTCTTC. Its protein product is CASSLGGGRQTLGRNEQFF.

The rearrangement joins TRBV7-2 to TRBJ2-7; no definite D call. V lost 5 bases to trimming and J lost 4 bases, with 15 bases between them. This CDR3 contains 14 residues. The germline V gene encodes CDR1 SGHTA and CDR2 FQGNSA. As DNA, the CDR3 is TGTGCCAGCAGCGCACCCCCCAGGCATTACGAGCAGTACTTC. Translation: CASSAPPRHYEQYF.

The chain employs TRBV7-9 and TRBJ2-6, with 8 bases fitting TRBD1. The CDR3 contains 18 residues. The germline CDR1 and CDR2 sequences are SEHNR and FQNEAQ (reference sequence). V lost 6 bases, J lost 3 bases, and 13 bases stayed unmatched. CDR3 amino acids: CASSPHPGTGFGANVLTF. CDR3 nucleotides: TGTGCCAGCAGTCCACACCCAGGGACAGGCTTTGGGGCCAACGTCCTGACTTTC.

This clone was picked up one time. The chain joins TRBV6-6 to TRBJ1-1; no reliable D call. With 5 bases removed from V and 4 bases from J, the gap between germline ends came to 14 bases. The CDR3 has 14 residues. Germline CDR1 is MNHNY and CDR2 is SVGAGI (reference sequence). The CDR3 DNA reads as TGTGCCAGCAGTGCCGCCGGAGGCGGCACTGAAGCTTTCTTT. Amino acids: CASSAAGGGTEAFF.